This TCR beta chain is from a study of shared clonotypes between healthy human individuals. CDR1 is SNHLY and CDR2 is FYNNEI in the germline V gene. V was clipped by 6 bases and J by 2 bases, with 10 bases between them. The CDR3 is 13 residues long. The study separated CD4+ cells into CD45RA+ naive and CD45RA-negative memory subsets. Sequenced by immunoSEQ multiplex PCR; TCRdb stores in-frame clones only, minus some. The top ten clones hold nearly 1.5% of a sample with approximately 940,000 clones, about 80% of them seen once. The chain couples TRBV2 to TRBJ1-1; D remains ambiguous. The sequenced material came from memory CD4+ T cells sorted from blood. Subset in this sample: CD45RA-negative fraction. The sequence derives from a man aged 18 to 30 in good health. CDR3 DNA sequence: TGTGCCAGCAGGAGTCTGGTCAACACTGAAGCTTTCTTT. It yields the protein CASRSLVNTEAFF.